Below, 5 T cell receptor beta chains from the same sample are listed, as sequenced in a study of long-term antiretroviral therapy in people with HIV. Survey-level immunoSEQ v3.0 assays were run. Some clones are missing from TCRdb's copy, which holds only in-frame ones; the method was immunoSEQ multiplex PCR. The top ten hold 17% of the sample, which has 7,500 to 10,000 clones, over 75% seen once. The sample in question was unsorted PBMCs, obtained 0.7 years after starting antiretroviral therapy. The origin of the receptors is a man aged 35 to 55 with HIV.

The CDR3 DNA reads TGTGCCAGCAGTGGAGACGGCAAAAACATTCAGTACTTC. This gives the protein CASSGDGKNIQYF. The V gene is TRBV28, the J gene TRBJ2-4; D is uncertain. This CDR3 has 13 residues. In germline, CDR1 is MDHEN, CDR2 SYDVKM. V lost 5 bases and J lost 3, with 8 bases in between. The variable domain in full, completed from reference TRBV28 and TRBJ2-4, reads DVKVTQSSRYLVKRTGEKVFLECVQDMDHENMFWYRQDPGLGLRLIYFSYDVKMKEKGDIPEGYSVSREKKERFSLILESASTNQTSMYLCASSGDGKNIQYFGAGTRLSVL.

This clone was recorded once. J is TRBJ2-1 and V is TRBV25-1, with 7 bases fitting TRBD1. CDR3 length equals 16 residues. Losses at the gene ends were 5 bases for V and 5 bases for J; bases not matched to a gene: 12. CDR1 is MGHDK and CDR2 is SYGVNS in the germline V gene. CDR3 region: CASSTLGQNVDNEQFF. The CDR3 nucleotides read TGTGCCAGCAGTACCCTGGGACAGAACGTGGACAATGAGCAGTTCTTC.

V and J are TRBV7-2 and TRBJ2-3, with D perhaps matching TRBD2 (6 bases). The CDR3 spans 16 residues. V lost 1 base to trimming and J lost 3 bases, with 14 bases between them. CDR1 and CDR2 from the germline V gene are SGHTA and FQGNSA. The CDR3 sequence is CASSLGPSVLTDTQYF. The CDR3 DNA reads TGTGCCAGCAGCTTAGGTCCTAGCGTATTAACAGATACGCAGTATTTT.

This rearrangement joins TRBV9 to TRBJ1-1; maybe TRBD1 (6 bases). CDR3 length: 14 residues. V was cut by 0 bases and J by 5 bases, with 11 bases left in between. Germline CDR1 and CDR2: SGDLS and YYNGEE. DNA for the CDR3: TGTGCCAGCAGCGTAGTAGGGGGAGAAACTGAAGCTTTCTTT. This translates into CASSVVGGETEAFF.

V gene TRBV18 combines with J gene TRBJ2-1; TRBD1 or TRBD2 may be the D gene (5 bases each). Germline lookup yields CDR1 KGHSH and CDR2 LQKENI. CDR3 length: 13 residues. The ends were cut back, 3 bases at V and 12 bases at J, with 15 bases in the middle. Here the CDR3 DNA reads TGTGCCAGCTCACCCCAGGGACCTTCGACGCAGTTCTTC. The encoded protein is CASSPQGPSTQFF.